The rows below give T cell receptor beta chains drawn from one sample of a study of blood T cell repertoires in COVID-19. Repertoires were generated with immunoSEQ multiplex PCR, while TCRdb's copy carries only in-frame clones and drops some. The table has roughly 440,000 clones, more than 70% seen once. Specimen: peripheral blood. The receptors here all came from a woman aged 50 to 60 with COVID-19, enrolled during active disease. CDR3s include the opening cysteine and the closing phenylalanine or tryptophan. The order of the fields is D gene, J gene, V gene, CDR3 DNA, CDR3 protein. The D gene is left open where the match is weak.

d_gene: NA; j_gene: TRBJ1-2; v_gene: TRBV19; CDR3nt: TGTGCCAGTAGTATCCCCGGCGGGCCTGACTATGGCTACACCTTC; CDR3aa: CASSIPGGPDYGYTF
d_gene: NA; j_gene: TRBJ1-1; v_gene: TRBV7-2; CDR3nt: TGTGCCAGCATCCGGGGGGGACTGATTGGGACTGAAGCTTTCTTT; CDR3aa: CASIRGGLIGTEAFF
d_gene: NA; j_gene: TRBJ2-3; v_gene: TRBV4-2; CDR3nt: TGTGCCAGCAGCCCTAACACAGATACGCAGTATTTT; CDR3aa: CASSPNTDTQYF
d_gene: NA; j_gene: TRBJ2-2; v_gene: TRBV6-5; CDR3nt: TGTGCCAGCACGAGGAGGGTAGTGGACCTTGGGGAGCTGTTTTTT; CDR3aa: CASTRRVVDLGELFF
d_gene: TRBD1; j_gene: TRBJ1-5; v_gene: TRBV19; CDR3nt: TGTGCCAGTAGTGGGACAGTAAATCAGCCCCAGCATTTT; CDR3aa: CASSGTVNQPQHF
d_gene: NA; j_gene: TRBJ1-6; v_gene: TRBV28; CDR3nt: TGTGCCAGCAGTTTGCCAGGAGGGCTTAATTCACCCCTCCACTTT; CDR3aa: CASSLPGGLNSPLHF
d_gene: NA; j_gene: TRBJ2-7; v_gene: TRBV6-2/TRBV6-3; CDR3nt: TGTGCCAGCAGCCTGACTAGTGAGCAGTACTTC; CDR3aa: CASSLTSEQYF
d_gene: TRBD1; j_gene: TRBJ2-5; v_gene: TRBV28; CDR3nt: TGTGCCAGCAGTTTGGACAGGGAAGAGACCCAGTACTTC; CDR3aa: CASSLDREETQYF
d_gene: TRBD1; j_gene: TRBJ2-1; v_gene: TRBV18; CDR3nt: TGTGCCAGCTCAACATCCGGGACAGTCTACAATGAGCAGTTCTTC; CDR3aa: CASSTSGTVYNEQFF
d_gene: NA; j_gene: TRBJ1-1; v_gene: TRBV18; CDR3nt: TGTGCCAGCTCTCCTCAGGGCGGGGTTGAAGCTTTCTTT; CDR3aa: CASSPQGGVEAFF
d_gene: NA; j_gene: TRBJ2-7; v_gene: TRBV3-1/TRBV3-2; CDR3nt: TGTGCCAGCAGCCATAATACAGGGTCCTACGAGCAGTACTTC; CDR3aa: CASSHNTGSYEQYF
d_gene: NA; j_gene: TRBJ2-5; v_gene: TRBV6-5; CDR3nt: TGTGCCAGCAGTCGAATTCGGAACAGGGAGACCCAGTACTTC; CDR3aa: CASSRIRNRETQYF
d_gene: TRBD1; j_gene: TRBJ1-2; v_gene: TRBV30; CDR3nt: TGTGCCTGGAGTGACCGGGACAGAATGGGCTATGGCTACACCTTC; CDR3aa: CAWSDRDRMGYGYTF
d_gene: NA; j_gene: TRBJ1-6; v_gene: TRBV5-1; CDR3nt: TGCGCCAGCAGCTTGGACGGGGACTCCCCTTCACCCCTCCACTTT; CDR3aa: CASSLDGDSPSPLHF
d_gene: NA; j_gene: TRBJ2-1; v_gene: TRBV6-1; CDR3nt: TGTGCCAGCAGTGAAAGGGGGTGGGCTAGCTCCTACAATGAGCAGTTCTTC; CDR3aa: CASSERGWASSYNEQFF
d_gene: NA; j_gene: TRBJ1-1; v_gene: TRBV5-5; CDR3nt: TGTGCCAGCCTCGGACTATATACAGTGAACACTGAAGCTTTCTTT; CDR3aa: CASLGLYTVNTEAFF
d_gene: NA; j_gene: TRBJ1-5; v_gene: TRBV2; CDR3nt: TGTGCCAGCAGTCTAGACTCTAGCAATCAGCCCCAGCATTTT; CDR3aa: CASSLDSSNQPQHF
d_gene: NA; j_gene: TRBJ2-7; v_gene: TRBV11-1; CDR3nt: TGTGCCAGCAGCTTAGAGGCGGGGAACGAGCAGTACTTC; CDR3aa: CASSLEAGNEQYF
d_gene: NA; j_gene: TRBJ2-7; v_gene: TRBV25-1; CDR3nt: TGTGCCAGCAGTTCTACAGGGGTTGGACTATACGAGCAGTACTTC; CDR3aa: CASSSTGVGLYEQYF
d_gene: NA; j_gene: TRBJ1-1; v_gene: TRBV2; CDR3nt: TGTGCCAGCAGCCTCAGGGGTATAATGAACACTGAAGCTTTCTTT; CDR3aa: CASSLRGIMNTEAFF